These 13 T cell receptor beta chains originate from one sample sequenced in a study of blood T cells in healthy people across ages. Then a second PCR, running about 6 to 12 cycles, was carried out with a sample-barcoded 5' primer and a J-beta primer mix. A single record per CDR3 protein comes from TCRdb applying MiXCR to the 5' RACE reads. Counted here are roughly 2 million distinct CDR3 sequences, roughly 49% occurring once; the ten biggest clones make up approximately 2.1%. The sample was blood. These receptors were collected from a woman in her thirties or forties in good health.

The chain's CDR3 is CSAREDRATYNEQFF. The DNA of the CDR3 is TGCAGTGCTAGAGAGGACAGGGCGACCTACAATGAGCAGTTCTTC. The chain is built from TRBV20-1 and TRBJ2-1, with 8 bases lining up with TRBD1. Germline assignment: CDR1 DFQATT and CDR2 SNEGSKA (reference sequence). The junction had 3 bases not matched to a gene; V was cut back by 0 bases and J by 2 bases. CDR3 length: 15 residues.

The J gene is TRBJ2-4, the V gene TRBV20-1; 11 bases fit TRBD2. Trimming took 2 bases from V and 15 from J; bases not matched to a gene: 3. CDR1 DFQATT and CDR2 SNEGSKA come from the germline V gene (reference sequence). The CDR3 extends over 11 amino acids. The CDR3 DNA follows: TGCAGTGCTAGATATCTAGCGGGGGGGTACTTC. Residues: CSARYLAGGYF.

The chain recombines TRBV6-1 with TRBJ1-5, with a possible D match to TRBD1 (5 bases). V shed 4 bases and J shed 1 base, with 23 bases lying between them. Germline V CDR1 and CDR2: MNHNS, SASEGT. This CDR3 is built from 19 residues. The CDR3 region has the DNA TGTGCCAGCAGTGGAGAATTCAGGGTAGGGGCGAGAAGCAATCAGCCCCAGCATTTT. It specifies CASSGEFRVGARSNQPQHF.

The chain couples TRBV29-1 to TRBJ1-1, with no clear D. The CDR3 is 12 amino acids. Germline V CDR1 and CDR2: SQVTM, ANQGSEA. Trimming left V 6 bases short and J 2 bases short, with 10 bases between. The CDR3 reads CSVTDSNTEAFF. DNA of the CDR3: TGCAGCGTCACCGACTCAAACACTGAAGCTTTCTTT. The full variable domain, its missing parts supplied by reference TRBV29-1 and TRBJ1-1, is SAVISQKPSRDICQRGTSLTIQCQVDSQVTMMFWYRQQPGQSLTLIATANQGSEATYESGFVIDKFPISRPNLTFSTLTVSNMSPEDSSIYLCSVTDSNTEAFFGQGTRLTVV.

The CDR3 loop is CSARDSDPNVGETQFF. The CDR3 nucleotides are TGCAGTGCTAGAGATAGCGATCCAAACGTGGGAGAGACCCAGTTCTTC. This chain links TRBV20-1 with TRBJ2-1, with D tentatively TRBD2 (5 bases). The V gene's germline CDR1 is DFQATT and CDR2 SNEGSKA (reference sequence). This CDR3 comprises 16 residues. The V end lost 0 bases, the J end lost 13 bases, and 25 bases lay between the germline ends.

The chain couples TRBV20-1 to TRBJ2-7; D is perhaps TRBD1 (5 bases). Deletions cut 5 bases from V and 5 bases from J, with 13 bases between. CDR3 size: 12 residues. Germline V gives CDR1 DFQATT, CDR2 SNEGSKA (reference sequence). As DNA, the CDR3 is TGCAGTGCTGGATCAGGGATTAACGAGCAGTACTTC. As protein: CSAGSGINEQYF.

The V call is TRBV28, the J call TRBJ1-5; the D is unclear. V dropped 7 bases and J dropped 6 bases, with 13 bases sitting between them. The CDR3 consists of 13 residues. The germline gives CDR1 MDHEN, CDR2 SYDVKM. The CDR3 bases are TGTGCCAGCAATGGCCGGGGTAGTCAGCCCCAGCATTTT. Translating gives CASNGRGSQPQHF.

This clonotype was seen a single time. The V call is TRBV4-2, the J call TRBJ2-1; 8 bases are shared with TRBD2. Losses at the gene ends were 0 bases for V and 10 bases for J; bases not matched to a gene: 11. Germline CDR1 and CDR2: LGHNA and YNFKEQ. The CDR3 contains 16 residues. CDR3 amino acids: CASSQDGTSLVNEQFF. CDR3 in DNA: TGTGCCAGCAGCCAAGACGGGACTAGTTTGGTCAACGAGCAGTTCTTC.

The chain employs TRBV29-1 and TRBJ2-6; the D gene is possibly TRBD1 (6 bases). CDR3 length: 16 amino acids. Germline-derived CDR1 and CDR2 are SQVTM and ANQGSEA. Trimming cost V 7 bases and J 0 bases, with 16 bases left between them. The CDR3 region is CSGWTAEISGANVLTF. In DNA, the CDR3 is TGCAGCGGGTGGACAGCTGAGATCTCTGGGGCCAACGTCCTGACTTTC.

The chain has TRBV2 and TRBJ2-4; the D gene is possibly TRBD2 (6 bases). The end of the DNA is better explained by TRBJ2-5, so the J call may be wrong. The CDR3 consists of 14 residues. Germline assignment: CDR1 SNHLY and CDR2 FYNNEI. CDR3: CASIMGLALETQYF. CDR3 coding DNA: TGTGCCAGCATCATGGGACTTGCTCTAGAGACCCAGTACTTC.

V usage is TRBV6-5 and J usage is TRBJ2-3, with 7 positions matching TRBD2. Germline loops: CDR1 MNHEY, CDR2 SVGAGI. With V trimmed by 3 bases and J by 1 base, 4 bases remained unmatched. The CDR3 has 15 residues. The CDR3 DNA follows: TGTGCCAGCAGTTATTTCGCGGGAGGCACAGATACGCAGTATTTT. Amino acids: CASSYFAGGTDTQYF.

This clonotype was counted at least ten times. The junction shows a germline mismatch at one end, possibly a read error. The V gene is TRBV7-2, the J gene TRBJ1-2; tentatively, D is TRBD1 (5 bases). The CDR3 spans 13 residues. The germline V gene has CDR1 SGHTA and CDR2 FQGNSA. The CDR3 is CASSLEAGYGYTF. The CDR3 DNA is TGCGCCAGCAGCTTGGAGGCAGGGTATGGCTACACCTTC. The full variable domain, rest sourced from reference TRBV7-2 and TRBJ1-2, is GAGVSQSPSNKVTEKGKDVELRCDPISGHTALYWYRQSLGQGLEFLIYFQGNSAPDKSGLPSDRFSAERTGGSVSTLTIQRTQQEDSAVYLCASSLEAGYGYTFGSGTRLTVV.

The V gene is TRBV20-1, the J gene TRBJ2-4; D is undetermined. The V and J ends lost 0 bases and 2 bases respectively, with 5 bases between them. The CDR3 covers 13 residues. From germline, CDR1 is DFQATT and CDR2 SNEGSKA (reference sequence). The CDR3 bases are TGCAGTGCTAGAGATCTCTCCAAAAACATTCAGTACTTC. It specifies CSARDLSKNIQYF.